The source of this T cell receptor beta chain is a study of human T cells and chemical hapten exposure (dated by TCRdb to the early 2020s). With regard to the full study: For sensitization, 2% DPC in acetone was applied to a 2 cm by 2 cm area of upper inner arm skin. Throughout the study period of around 25 weeks, patients also received therapeutic DPC doses to the scalp every week. Patch testing was performed on the upper back with Finn chambers containing 0.01% DPC, and the patch tests were scored after 6 days according to International Contact Dermatitis Research Group standards. Most of the patients in the cohort were female, and the cohort covered alopecia areata with under or over 50% scalp involvement, alopecia totalis and alopecia universalis. Libraries were pooled for sequencing, and per-sample TCR yields varied mainly because of small differences in library volumes within the pool. The study tracked peripheral blood TCR repertoire changes in vivo during primary and secondary sensitization to the hapten diphenylcyclopropenone (DPC) in alopecia patients. Patient blood was sampled pre-sensitization (week 0) and at 2, 6 and about 24 weeks after DPC sensitization. Blood for TCR sequencing was provided by twenty-nine alopecia patients at one to four time points (pre-sensitization, 2, 6 and 24 weeks).

The CDR1 and CDR2 encoded by the germline V gene are SGHRS and YFSETQ. The CDR3 runs 15 residues from the cysteine to the phenylalanine. Only the CDR3 DNA stays, 45 bases, in frame from base 1. The germline V end is reduced by 5 bases and the J end by 2 bases; junction bases left unmatched: 7. General findings and caveats noted by the study authors: The number of TCRs above 1 in 1000 frequency did not change with DPC sensitization; there was no evidence of global repertoire structure alterations. Alopecia, a presumed autoimmune disease, was present in all patients, so the immune response of the patients might differ from that of healthy individuals. Expanded TCRs formed significantly more large CDR3 similarity clusters than pre-sensitization or healthy control sets, consistent with antigen-driven responses. Patch test score was positively correlated with the number of PT1 expanded TCRs, with significance at thresholds 8, 16 and 32 but not at 4. After repeated subsampling, changes were observed in the strength of the expansion versus patch-test correlation and in the threshold at which the correlation became significant.

What the time point label conveys for this sample: patch test 1, 2 weeks after DPC sensitization. The sample's treatment or condition label, decoded: therapeutic diphenylcyclopropenone sensitization with weekly scalp DPC. Blood at each patch-test visit was drawn before the patch test was applied. Patients were considered eligible if aged 18 to 70, diagnosed with alopecia and deemed suitable for DPC therapy, and patients were excluded if pregnant. Total RNA was extracted from unfractionated whole blood that had been collected in Tempus Blood RNA tubes. A note on this clonotype: It has no known antigen specificity. No base quality information exists; no much larger clone differs at one position.

The library relied on RACE. Sequencing took place on a NextSeq 500. Library preparation attached unique molecular identifiers to individual cDNA molecules for quantitative, reproducible TCR counting. Both TCR alpha and TCR beta chains were sequenced from each blood RNA sample. The paper's processing steps were these. A median of roughly 99,000 TCRs per sample was observed, with a range of about 23,224 to 690,600. V, J and CDR3 annotation of the TCR reads was carried out using the Decombinator software suite. For the PS versus PT1 abundance plots, all samples were subsampled to the same number of TCRs (28,000). Expanded TCRs were defined as absent before sensitization and observed at least eight times at the 2-week time point. The public sequencing data were trimmed at Q25 with fastp and processed into clonotypes with MiXCR by TCRdb, which kept only in-frame beta chains. One record per CDR3 amino acid sequence lists the most common genes and DNA. These V and J calls derive from TCRdb rather than the authors' analysis. A total of 95,000 or so distinct CDR3 sequences appear in this sample, more than 9% of them only once. About 2% of the sample goes to the ten largest clones.

This TCR derives from a man aged 35 to 55 with alopecia areata. Some clones in this sample may be carry-over from other donors' samples. This specimen was whole blood, taken in connection with sensitization to the hapten diphenylcyclopropenone (DPC). In this chain, TRBV5-1 is recombined with TRBJ2-1, with 7 junctional bases fitting TRBD2. The DNA sequence is TGCGCCAGCAGTTATCCCGGGACTACCTACAATGAGCAGTTCTTC. Translated, it gives CASSYPGTTYNEQFF.